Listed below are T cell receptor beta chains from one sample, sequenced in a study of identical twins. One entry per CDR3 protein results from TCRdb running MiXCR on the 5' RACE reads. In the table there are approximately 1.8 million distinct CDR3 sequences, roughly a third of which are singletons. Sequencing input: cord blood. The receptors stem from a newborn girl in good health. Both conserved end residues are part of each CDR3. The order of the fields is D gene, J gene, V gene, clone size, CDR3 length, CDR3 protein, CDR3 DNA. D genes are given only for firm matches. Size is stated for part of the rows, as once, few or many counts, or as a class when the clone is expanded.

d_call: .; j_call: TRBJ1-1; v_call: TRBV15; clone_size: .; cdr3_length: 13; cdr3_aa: CATSSRMNTEAFF; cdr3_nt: TGTGCCACCAGTTCCCGGATGAACACTGAAGCTTTCTTT
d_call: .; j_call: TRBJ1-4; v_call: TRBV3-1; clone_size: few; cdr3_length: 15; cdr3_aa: CASSLSSGTNEKLFF; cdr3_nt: TGTGCCAGCAGCCTAAGTTCAGGGACTAATGAAAAACTGTTTTTT
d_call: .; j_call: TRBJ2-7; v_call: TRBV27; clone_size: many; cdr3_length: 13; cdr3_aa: CASSFSASYEQYF; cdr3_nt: TGTGCCAGCAGTTTCAGCGCTTCCTACGAGCAGTACTTC
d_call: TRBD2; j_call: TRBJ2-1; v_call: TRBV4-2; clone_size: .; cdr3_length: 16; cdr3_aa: CASSQDLSGGADEQFF; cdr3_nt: TGTGCCAGCAGCCAAGATTTGAGCGGGGGGGCAGATGAGCAGTTCTTC
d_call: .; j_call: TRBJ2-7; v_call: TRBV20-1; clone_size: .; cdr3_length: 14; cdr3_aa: CSARGGAVGYEQYF; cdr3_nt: TGCAGTGCTAGAGGGGGAGCGGTGGGCTACGAGCAGTACTTC
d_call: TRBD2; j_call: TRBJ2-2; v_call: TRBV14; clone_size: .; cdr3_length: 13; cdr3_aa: CASSQRTSGELFF; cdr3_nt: TGTGCCAGCAGCCAAAGGACTAGCGGGGAGCTGTTTTTT
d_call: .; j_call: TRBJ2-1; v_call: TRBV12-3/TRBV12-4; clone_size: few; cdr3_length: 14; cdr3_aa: CASSFTRVYNEQFF; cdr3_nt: TGTGCCAGCAGTTTTACCAGGGTTTACAATGAGCAGTTCTTC
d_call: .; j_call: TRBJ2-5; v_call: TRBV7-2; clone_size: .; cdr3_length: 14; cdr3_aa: CASSLVKLAETQYF; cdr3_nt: TGTGCCAGCAGCTTAGTTAAGCTCGCCGAGACCCAGTACTTC
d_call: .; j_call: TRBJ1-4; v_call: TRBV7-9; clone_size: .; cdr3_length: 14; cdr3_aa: CASSLPPGDEKLFF; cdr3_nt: TGTGCCAGCAGCTTACCGCCAGGGGACGAAAAACTGTTTTTT
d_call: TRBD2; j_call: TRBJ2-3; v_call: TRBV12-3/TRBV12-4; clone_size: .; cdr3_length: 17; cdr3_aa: CASSFPPLAGVADTQYF; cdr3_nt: TGTGCCAGCAGTTTCCCCCCTCTAGCGGGAGTAGCAGATACGCAGTATTTT
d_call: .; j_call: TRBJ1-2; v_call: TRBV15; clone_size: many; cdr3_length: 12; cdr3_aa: CATSREGYGYTF; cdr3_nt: TGTGCCACCAGCAGAGAAGGCTATGGCTACACCTTC
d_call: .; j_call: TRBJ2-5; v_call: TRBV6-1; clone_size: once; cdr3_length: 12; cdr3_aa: CASSVKGDEQYF; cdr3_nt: TGTGCCAGCAGTGTCAAGGGGGATGAGCAGTACTTC
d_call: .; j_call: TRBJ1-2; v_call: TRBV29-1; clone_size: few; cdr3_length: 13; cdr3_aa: CSVEDIAGYGYTF; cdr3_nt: TGCAGCGTTGAAGATATAGCCGGCTATGGCTACACCTTC
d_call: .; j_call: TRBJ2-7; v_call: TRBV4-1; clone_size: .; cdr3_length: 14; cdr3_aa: CASSQEWTRGGQYF; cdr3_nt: TGCGCCAGCAGCCAAGAATGGACCCGTGGGGGGCAGTACTTC
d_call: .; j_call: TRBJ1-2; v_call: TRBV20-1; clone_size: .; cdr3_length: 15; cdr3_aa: CSARELTGANYGYTF; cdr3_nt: TGCAGTGCTAGGGAGCTGACAGGAGCTAACTATGGCTACACCTTC
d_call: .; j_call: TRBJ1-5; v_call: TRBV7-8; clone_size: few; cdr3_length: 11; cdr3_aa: CAIGPGRPQHF; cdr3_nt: TGTGCGATCGGACCAGGAAGACCCCAGCATTTT
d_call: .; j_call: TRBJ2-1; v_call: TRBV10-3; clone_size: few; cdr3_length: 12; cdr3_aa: CAISERHNEQFF; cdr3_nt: TGTGCCATCAGTGAGAGACACAATGAGCAGTTCTTC
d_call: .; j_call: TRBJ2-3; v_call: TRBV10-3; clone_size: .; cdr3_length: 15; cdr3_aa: CAISDPGLRTDTQYF; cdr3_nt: TGTGCCATCAGTGATCCGGGACTTCGCACAGATACGCAGTATTTT
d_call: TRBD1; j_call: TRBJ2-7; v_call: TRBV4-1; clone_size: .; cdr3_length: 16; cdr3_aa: CASSQPRDRGNNEQYF; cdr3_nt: TGCGCCAGCAGCCAACCCCGGGACAGGGGGAACAATGAGCAGTACTTC
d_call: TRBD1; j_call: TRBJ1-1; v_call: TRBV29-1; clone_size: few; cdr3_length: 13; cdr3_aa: CSVGAGGGTEAFF; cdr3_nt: TGCAGCGTTGGTGCAGGGGGTGGCACTGAAGCTTTCTTT
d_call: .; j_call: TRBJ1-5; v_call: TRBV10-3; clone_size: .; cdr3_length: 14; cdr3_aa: CAISGFRGNQPQHF; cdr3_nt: TGTGCCATCAGTGGATTCCGGGGCAATCAGCCCCAGCATTTT
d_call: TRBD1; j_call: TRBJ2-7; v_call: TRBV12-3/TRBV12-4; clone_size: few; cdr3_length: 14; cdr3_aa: CASRETGGAGEQYF; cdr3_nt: TGTGCCAGCAGGGAGACAGGGGGCGCGGGAGAGCAGTACTTC
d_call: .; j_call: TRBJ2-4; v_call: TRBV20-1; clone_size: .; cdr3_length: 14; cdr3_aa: CSAAGGAAKNIQYF; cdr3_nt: TGCAGTGCCGCGGGCGGGGCGGCTAAAAACATTCAGTACTTC
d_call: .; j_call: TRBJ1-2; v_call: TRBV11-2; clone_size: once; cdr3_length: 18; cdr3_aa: CASSLPVVGGRLDYGYTF; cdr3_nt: TGTGCCAGCAGCCTCCCGGTCGTAGGGGGAAGGTTAGACTATGGCTACACCTTC
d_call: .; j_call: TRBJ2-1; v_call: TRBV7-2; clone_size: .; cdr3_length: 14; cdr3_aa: CASSLVLATQTQFF; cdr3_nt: TGTGCCAGCAGCTTAGTGCTAGCAACCCAGACCCAGTTCTTC
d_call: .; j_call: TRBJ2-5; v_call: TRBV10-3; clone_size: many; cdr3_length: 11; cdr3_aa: CAIRGAETQYF; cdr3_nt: TGTGCCATCAGGGGGGCAGAGACCCAGTACTTC
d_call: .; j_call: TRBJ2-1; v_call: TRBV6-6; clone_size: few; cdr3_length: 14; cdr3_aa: CASMGPGTYNEQFF; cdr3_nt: TGTGCCAGTATGGGACCCGGTACCTACAATGAGCAGTTCTTC
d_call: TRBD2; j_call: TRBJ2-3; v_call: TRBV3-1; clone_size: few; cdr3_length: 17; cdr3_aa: CASSQALLTGGQDTQYF; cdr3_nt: TGTGCCAGCAGCCAAGCTCTATTGACGGGGGGGCAAGATACGCAGTATTTT
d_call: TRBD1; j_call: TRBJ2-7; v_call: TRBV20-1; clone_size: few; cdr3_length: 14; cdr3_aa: CSALTGERPYEQYF; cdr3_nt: TGCAGTGCTTTGACAGGGGAACGCCCCTACGAGCAGTACTTC
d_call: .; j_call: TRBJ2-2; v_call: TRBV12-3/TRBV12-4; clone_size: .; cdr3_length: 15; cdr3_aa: CASRPPDRNTGELFF; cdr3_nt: TGTGCCAGCAGACCTCCGGACAGGAACACCGGGGAGCTGTTTTTT
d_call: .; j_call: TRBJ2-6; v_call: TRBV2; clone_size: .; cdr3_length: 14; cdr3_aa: CARHRPSGANVLTF; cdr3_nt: TGTGCCAGACACAGGCCCTCTGGGGCCAACGTCCTGACTTTC
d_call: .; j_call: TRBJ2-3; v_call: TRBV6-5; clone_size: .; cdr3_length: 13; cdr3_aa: CATLRTGTDTQYF; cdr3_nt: TGTGCCACCCTTCGGACAGGCACAGATACGCAGTATTTT
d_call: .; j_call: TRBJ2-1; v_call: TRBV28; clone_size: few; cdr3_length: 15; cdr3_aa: CASSLARGLDNEQFF; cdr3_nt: TGTGCCAGCAGTTTAGCCCGCGGGTTGGACAATGAGCAGTTCTTC
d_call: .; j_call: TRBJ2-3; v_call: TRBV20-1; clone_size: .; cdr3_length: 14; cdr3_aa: CSAIGPLRTDTQYF; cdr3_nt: TGCAGTGCAATTGGACCACTACGCACAGATACGCAGTATTTT
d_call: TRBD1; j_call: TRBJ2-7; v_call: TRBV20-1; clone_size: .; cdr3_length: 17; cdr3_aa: CSASFPTRQGLLYEQYF; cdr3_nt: TGCAGTGCTAGTTTCCCTACGAGACAGGGGTTACTTTACGAGCAGTACTTC
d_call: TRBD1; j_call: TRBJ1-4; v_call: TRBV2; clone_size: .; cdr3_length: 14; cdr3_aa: CASSFLQGWHALFF; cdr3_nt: TGTGCCAGCAGCTTCTTACAGGGGTGGCACGCACTGTTTTTT
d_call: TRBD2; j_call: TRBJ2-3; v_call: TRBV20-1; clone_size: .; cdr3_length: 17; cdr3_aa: CSARALSSGRGTDTQYF; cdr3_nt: TGCAGTGCTAGAGCCCTGTCTAGCGGGAGAGGTACAGATACGCAGTATTTT
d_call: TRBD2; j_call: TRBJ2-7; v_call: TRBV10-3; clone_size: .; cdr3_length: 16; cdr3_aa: CAIKNELAKKPYEQYF; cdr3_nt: TGTGCCATCAAGAACGAACTAGCGAAGAAACCATACGAGCAGTACTTC
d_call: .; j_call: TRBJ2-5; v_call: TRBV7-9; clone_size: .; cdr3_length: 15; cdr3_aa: CASSRLLGTYNEQYF; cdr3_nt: TGTGCCAGCAGCCGACTTTTGGGGACCTACAATGAGCAGTACTTC